Listed below are T cell receptor beta chains from one sample, sequenced in a study of cytotoxic CD8 clonotypes in ibrutinib-treated CLL. Repertoires were generated with immunoSEQ multiplex PCR, while TCRdb's copy carries only in-frame clones and drops some. Here the sample spans 100,000 to 150,000 clones, 80% to 90% being singletons. This sample comprised PBMCs, obtained after 24 months of ibrutinib treatment. The receptors here all came from a human donor with chronic lymphocytic leukemia. Each CDR3 is given with its conserved first and last residue. Each record gives: D gene, V gene, clone size, J gene, CDR3 protein, CDR3 DNA. The D gene is left open where the match is weak. Expanded clones are given a class, and other clones once, few, many or no size at all.

-	TRBV9	once	TRBJ1-1	CASSVQDNAWTEAFF	TGTGCCAGCAGCGTCCAAGATAACGCGTGGACTGAAGCTTTCTTT
TRBD1	TRBV6-5	once	TRBJ2-7	CASSPGQGVLNEQYF	TGTGCCAGCAGTCCGGGACAGGGGGTTTTGAACGAGCAGTACTTC
-	TRBV6-1	few	TRBJ2-7	CASSEGDGYEQYF	TGTGCCAGCAGTGAAGGTGACGGGTACGAGCAGTACTTC
TRBD1	TRBV15	-	TRBJ2-7	CATSRFGQGSEQYF	TGTGCCACCAGCAGATTTGGACAGGGAAGCGAGCAGTACTTC
TRBD1	TRBV7-9	-	TRBJ1-5	CASSVGQGWNQPQHF	TGTGCCAGCAGCGTCGGACAGGGATGGAATCAGCCCCAGCATTTT
TRBD1	TRBV5-4	-	TRBJ2-2	CASSLGQGTGELFF	TGTGCCAGCAGCTTGGGACAGGGGACCGGGGAGCTGTTTTTT
-	TRBV5-6	-	TRBJ2-6	CASSAAHRSGANVLTF	TGTGCCAGCAGCGCGGCCCACAGGTCTGGGGCCAACGTCCTGACTTTC
TRBD1	TRBV11-2	-	TRBJ1-2	CASSREGQGHGYTF	TGTGCCAGCAGCCGTGAAGGACAGGGGCATGGCTACACCTTC
TRBD1	TRBV7-9	-	TRBJ1-4	CASSTGQGKEKLFF	TGTGCCAGCAGCACGGGACAGGGAAAGGAAAAACTGTTTTTT
TRBD1	TRBV6-1	-	TRBJ2-3	CASSPGQGASDTQYF	TGTGCCAGCAGTCCGGGACAGGGGGCATCAGATACGCAGTATTTT
-	TRBV15	once	TRBJ1-4	CATSRVSVEGKLFF	TGTGCCACCAGCAGGGTCAGTGTGGAGGGTAAACTGTTTTTT
TRBD1	TRBV2	few	TRBJ1-4	CASRATGVGEKLFF	TGTGCCAGCAGGGCGACAGGGGTGGGTGAAAAACTGTTTTTT
TRBD2	TRBV27	few	TRBJ2-1	CASSFQFISGSLGEQFF	TGTGCCAGCAGTTTCCAGTTTATTAGCGGGAGCTTGGGCGAGCAGTTCTTC
-	TRBV5-1	once	TRBJ1-2	CASYSEGPGYTF	TGCGCCAGTTACAGTGAAGGGCCCGGCTACACCTTC
-	TRBV19	-	TRBJ1-4	CASSTQTAGRVVGEKLFF	TGTGCCAGTAGTACGCAAACGGCCGGGCGGGTGGTTGGCGAAAAACTGTTTTTT
-	TRBV7-2	-	TRBJ1-6	CASSPEGVGGAPLHF	TGTGCCAGCAGCCCAGAGGGCGTAGGAGGGGCCCCCCTCCACTTT
-	TRBV28	-	TRBJ1-1	CASSLLQRDTEAFF	TGTGCCAGCAGTCTACTCCAAAGGGACACTGAAGCTTTCTTT
-	TRBV28	-	TRBJ2-7	CASRPQQGGSREQYF	TGTGCCAGCAGACCACAACAGGGTGGTTCCCGCGAGCAGTACTTC
TRBD1	TRBV5-1	-	TRBJ2-1	CASSLGTGGNEQFF	TGCGCCAGCAGCTTGGGGACAGGGGGAAATGAGCAGTTCTTC
-	TRBV28	-	TRBJ2-3	CASSYIFSMIIGGTDTQYF	TGTGCCAGCAGTTATATTTTCTCCATGATTATAGGGGGCACAGATACGCAGTATTTT
TRBD2	TRBV7-3	-	TRBJ2-1	CASSPTARGGYNEQFF	TGTGCCAGCAGCCCCACTGCGCGGGGGGGCTACAATGAGCAGTTCTTC
TRBD1	TRBV6-5	-	TRBJ1-2	CASSYRTGDGYTF	TGTGCCAGCAGTTACCGGACAGGGGATGGCTACACCTTC
-	TRBV5-8	-	TRBJ2-4	CASSFSGLAKNIQYF	TGTGCCAGCAGCTTTTCGGGCCTAGCCAAAAACATTCAGTACTTC
-	TRBV29-1	-	TRBJ1-2	CSVEYMYGYTF	TGCAGCGTTGAGTATATGTATGGCTACACCTTC
-	TRBV2	-	TRBJ1-1	CASSPNQGAFF	TGTGCCAGCAGCCCGAATCAAGGAGCTTTCTTT
-	TRBV18	-	TRBJ1-1	CASSPHIGGQNMDRTEAFF	TGTGCCAGCTCACCGCATATCGGGGGGCAGAATATGGATCGGACTGAAGCTTTCTTT
-	TRBV10-3	once	TRBJ1-5	CAISEEPGAQPQHF	TGTGCCATCAGTGAGGAACCGGGGGCTCAGCCCCAGCATTTT
-	TRBV29-1	-	TRBJ1-2	CSVYREGGYTF	TGCAGCGTTTACAGGGAGGGTGGCTACACCTTC
-	TRBV7-2	-	TRBJ2-7	CASSLEATYEQYF	TGTGCCAGCAGCTTAGAGGCAACCTACGAGCAGTACTTC
TRBD1	TRBV4-3	-	TRBJ2-2	CASSQGTGEDTGELFF	TGCGCCAGCAGCCAAGGGACAGGGGAGGACACCGGGGAGCTGTTTTTT
-	TRBV7-9	-	TRBJ2-5	CASSLGPRALGETQYF	TGTGCCAGCAGCTTAGGGCCGCGGGCGTTGGGGGAGACCCAGTACTTC
-	TRBV4-1	-	TRBJ2-1	CASSRLGGSGLNEQFF	TGCGCCAGCAGCAGGCTCGGGGGATCGGGTTTGAATGAGCAGTTCTTC
-	TRBV10-3	-	TRBJ2-2	CAISESGALNTGELFF	TGTGCCATCAGTGAGTCGGGAGCCCTAAACACCGGGGAGCTGTTTTTT
TRBD1	TRBV25-1	-	TRBJ1-2	CASSDSNRGFDGYTF	TGTGCCAGCAGTGATTCCAACAGGGGATTTGATGGCTACACCTTC
TRBD1	TRBV7-2	-	TRBJ1-1	CASSLVVSLPGGLNTEAFF	TGTGCCAGCAGCTTAGTGGTCTCCTTGCCAGGGGGCCTAAACACTGAAGCTTTCTTT
-	TRBV7-5	-	TRBJ2-1	CVRSLGRGGPDNEQFF	TGTGTCAGAAGCTTAGGGCGCGGGGGCCCCGACAATGAGCAGTTCTTC
-	TRBV5-6	-	TRBJ2-5	CASSWRYSLQETQYF	TGTGCCAGCAGTTGGAGGTACAGCCTCCAAGAGACCCAGTACTTC
-	TRBV2	-	TRBJ1-2	CASSEVSWASNYGYTF	TGTGCCAGCAGTGAAGTTTCATGGGCTTCTAACTATGGCTACACCTTC
-	TRBV20-1	-	TRBJ1-1	CSCEEGTEAFF	TGCAGCTGCGAAGAAGGCACTGAAGCTTTCTTT
-	TRBV6-1	few	TRBJ2-5	CASSEGGGSGTQYF	TGTGCCAGCAGTGAGGGGGGTGGTAGCGGGACCCAGTACTTC
-	TRBV4-3	-	TRBJ2-7	CASSQVQGSSYEQYF	TGCGCCAGCAGCCAAGTTCAGGGCAGCTCCTACGAGCAGTACTTC
-	TRBV30	-	TRBJ1-3	CALLTGNTIYF	TGTGCCCTCCTTACTGGAAACACCATATATTTT
-	TRBV28	-	TRBJ2-7	CASSFFGASYEQYF	TGTGCCAGCAGTTTCTTTGGAGCTTCCTACGAGCAGTACTTC
TRBD2	TRBV28	-	TRBJ2-1	CASSFFMRLAAYNEQFF	TGTGCCAGCAGTTTTTTTATGCGACTAGCAGCCTACAATGAGCAGTTCTTC
-	TRBV5-1	once	TRBJ1-5	CASSLSGAGNQPQHF	TGCGCCAGCAGCTTGTCGGGAGCAGGCAATCAGCCCCAGCATTTT
TRBD1	TRBV6-6	-	TRBJ1-5	CASSSRDRAQPQHF	TGTGCCAGCAGTTCCCGGGACAGGGCACAGCCCCAGCATTTT
-	TRBV29-1	-	TRBJ2-5	CSVPGNQETQYF	TGCAGCGTTCCGGGGAACCAAGAGACCCAGTACTTC
-	TRBV10-3	-	TRBJ2-7	CAISPSGVVEQYF	TGTGCCATCTCACCGTCAGGGGTCGTCGAGCAGTACTTC